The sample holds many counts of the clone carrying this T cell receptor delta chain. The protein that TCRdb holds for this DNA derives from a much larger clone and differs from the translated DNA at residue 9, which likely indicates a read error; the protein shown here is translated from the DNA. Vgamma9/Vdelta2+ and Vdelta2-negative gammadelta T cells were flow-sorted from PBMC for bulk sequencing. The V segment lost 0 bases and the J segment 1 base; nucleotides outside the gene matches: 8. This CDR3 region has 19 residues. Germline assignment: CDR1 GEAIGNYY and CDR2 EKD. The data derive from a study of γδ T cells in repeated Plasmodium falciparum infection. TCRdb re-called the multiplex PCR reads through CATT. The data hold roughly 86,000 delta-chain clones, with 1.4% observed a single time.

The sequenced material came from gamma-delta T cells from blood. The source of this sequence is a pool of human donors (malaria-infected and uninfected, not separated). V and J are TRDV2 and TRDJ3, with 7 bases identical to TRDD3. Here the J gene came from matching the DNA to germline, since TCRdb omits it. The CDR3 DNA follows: TGTGCCTGTGACACCGTTCTGGGGGGTAGATCCTGGGACACCCGACAGATGTTTTTC. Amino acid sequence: CACDTVLGGRSWDTRQMFF.